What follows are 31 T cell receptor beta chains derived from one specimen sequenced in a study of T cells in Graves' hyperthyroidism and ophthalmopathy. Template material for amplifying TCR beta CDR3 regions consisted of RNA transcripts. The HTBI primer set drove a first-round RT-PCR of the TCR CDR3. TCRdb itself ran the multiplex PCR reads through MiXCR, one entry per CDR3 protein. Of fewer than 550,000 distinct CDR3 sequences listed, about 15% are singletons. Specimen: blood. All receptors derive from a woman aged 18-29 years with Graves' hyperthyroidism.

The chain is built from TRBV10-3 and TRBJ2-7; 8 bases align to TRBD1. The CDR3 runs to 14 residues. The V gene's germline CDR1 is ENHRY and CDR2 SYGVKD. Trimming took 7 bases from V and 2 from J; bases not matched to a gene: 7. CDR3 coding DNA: TGTGCCATCACCCCCGGGACAGGAGCCTACGAGCAGTACTTC. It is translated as CAITPGTGAYEQYF.

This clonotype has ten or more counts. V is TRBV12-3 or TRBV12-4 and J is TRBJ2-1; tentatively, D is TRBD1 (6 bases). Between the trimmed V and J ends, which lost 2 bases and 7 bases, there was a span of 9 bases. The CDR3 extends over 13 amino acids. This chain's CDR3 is CASSLQGLNEQFF. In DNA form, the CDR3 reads TGTGCCAGCAGTTTACAGGGGTTGAATGAGCAGTTCTTC.

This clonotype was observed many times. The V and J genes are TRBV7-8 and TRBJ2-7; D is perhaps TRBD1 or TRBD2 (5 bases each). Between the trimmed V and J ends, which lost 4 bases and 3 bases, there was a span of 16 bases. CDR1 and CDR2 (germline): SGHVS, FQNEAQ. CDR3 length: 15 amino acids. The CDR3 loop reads CASSSPQLGDYEQYF. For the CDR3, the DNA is TGTGCCAGCAGCTCGCCCCAATTGGGGGACTACGAGCAGTACTTC.

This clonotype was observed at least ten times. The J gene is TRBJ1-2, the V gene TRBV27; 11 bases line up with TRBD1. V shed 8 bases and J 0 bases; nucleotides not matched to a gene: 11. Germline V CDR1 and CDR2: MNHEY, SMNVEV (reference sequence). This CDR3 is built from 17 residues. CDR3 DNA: TGTGCCAGCGGCCCCCGGGACAGGGGGAGCGCTAACTATGGCTACACCTTC. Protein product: CASGPRDRGSANYGYTF.

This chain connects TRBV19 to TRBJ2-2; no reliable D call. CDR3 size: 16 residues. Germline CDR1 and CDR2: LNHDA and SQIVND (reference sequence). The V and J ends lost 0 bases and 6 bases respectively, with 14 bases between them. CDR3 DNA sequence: TGTGCCAGTAGTATAGACGCCTATTCGGCCCCCGGGGAGCTGTTTTTT. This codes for CASSIDAYSAPGELFF.

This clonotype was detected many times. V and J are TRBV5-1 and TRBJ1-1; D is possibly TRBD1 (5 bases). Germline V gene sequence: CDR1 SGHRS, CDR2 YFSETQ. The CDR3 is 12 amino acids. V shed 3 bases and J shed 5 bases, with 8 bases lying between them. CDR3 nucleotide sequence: TGCGCCAGCAGCTCAGGGTTAACTGAAGCTTTCTTT. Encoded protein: CASSSGLTEAFF. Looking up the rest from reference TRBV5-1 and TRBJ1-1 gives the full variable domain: KAGVTQTPRYLIKTRGQQVTLSCSPISGHRSVSWYQQTPGQGLQFLFEYFSETQRNKGNFPGRFSGRQFSNSRSEMNVSTLELGDSALYLCASSSGLTEAFFGQGTRLTVV.

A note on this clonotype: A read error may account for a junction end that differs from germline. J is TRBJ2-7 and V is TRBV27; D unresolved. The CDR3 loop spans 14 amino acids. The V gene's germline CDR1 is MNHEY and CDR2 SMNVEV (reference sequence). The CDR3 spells CASSLSGRSYEQYF. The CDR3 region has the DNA TGTGCCAGCAGTCTATCGGGCCGGAGCTACGAGCAGTACTTC.

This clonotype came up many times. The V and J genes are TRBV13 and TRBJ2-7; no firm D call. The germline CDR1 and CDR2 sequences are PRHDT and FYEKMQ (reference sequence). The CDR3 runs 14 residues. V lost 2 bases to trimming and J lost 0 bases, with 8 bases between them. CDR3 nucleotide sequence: TGTGCCAGCAGCTTAAAGGACGTCTCCTACGAGCAGTACTTC. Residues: CASSLKDVSYEQYF.

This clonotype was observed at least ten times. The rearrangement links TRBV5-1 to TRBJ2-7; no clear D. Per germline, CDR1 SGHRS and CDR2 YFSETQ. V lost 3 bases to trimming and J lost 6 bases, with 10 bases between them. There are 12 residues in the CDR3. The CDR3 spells CASSSTVGEQYF. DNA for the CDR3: TGCGCCAGCAGCTCCACCGTAGGCGAGCAGTACTTC.

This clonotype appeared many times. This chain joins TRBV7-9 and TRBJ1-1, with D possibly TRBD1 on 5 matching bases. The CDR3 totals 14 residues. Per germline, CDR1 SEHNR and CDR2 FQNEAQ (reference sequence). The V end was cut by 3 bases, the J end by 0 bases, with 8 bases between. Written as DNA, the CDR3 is TGTGCCAGCAGCTTCGGGGCACTGAACACTGAAGCTTTCTTT. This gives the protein CASSFGALNTEAFF.

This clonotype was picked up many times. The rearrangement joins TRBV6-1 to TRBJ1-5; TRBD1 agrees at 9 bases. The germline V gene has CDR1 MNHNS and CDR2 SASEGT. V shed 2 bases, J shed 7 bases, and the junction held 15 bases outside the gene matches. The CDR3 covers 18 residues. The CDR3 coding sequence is TGTGCCAGCAGTGAAAACGCAATAGGGACAGGGCAACGACAGCCCCAGCATTTT. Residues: CASSENAIGTGQRQPQHF.

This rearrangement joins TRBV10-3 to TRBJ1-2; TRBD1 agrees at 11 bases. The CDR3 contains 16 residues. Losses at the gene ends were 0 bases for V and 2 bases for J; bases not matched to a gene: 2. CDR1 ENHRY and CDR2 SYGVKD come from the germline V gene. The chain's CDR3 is CAISESGQGANYGYTF. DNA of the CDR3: TGTGCCATCAGTGAGTCTGGACAGGGGGCGAACTATGGCTACACCTTC.

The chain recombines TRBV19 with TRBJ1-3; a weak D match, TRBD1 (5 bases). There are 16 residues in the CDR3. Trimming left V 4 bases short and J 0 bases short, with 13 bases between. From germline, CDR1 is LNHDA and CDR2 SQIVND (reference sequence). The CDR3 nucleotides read TGTGCCAGTAGTAAGCTTGCTGGGGCCTCTGGAAACACCATATATTTT. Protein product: CASSKLAGASGNTIYF.

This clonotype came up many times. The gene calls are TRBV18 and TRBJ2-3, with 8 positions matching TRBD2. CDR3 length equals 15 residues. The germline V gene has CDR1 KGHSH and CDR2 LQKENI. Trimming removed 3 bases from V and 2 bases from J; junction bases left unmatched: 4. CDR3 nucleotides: TGTGCCAGCTCACCTTGGACTAGCCCCACAGATACGCAGTATTTT. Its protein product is CASSPWTSPTDTQYF.

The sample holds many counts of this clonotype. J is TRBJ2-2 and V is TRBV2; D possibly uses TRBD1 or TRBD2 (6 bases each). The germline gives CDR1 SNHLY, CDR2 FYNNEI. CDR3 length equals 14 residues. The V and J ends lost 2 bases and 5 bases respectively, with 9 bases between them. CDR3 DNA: TGTGCCAGCAGTGAATGGGGGGCAACCGGGGAGCTGTTTTTT. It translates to CASSEWGATGELFF.

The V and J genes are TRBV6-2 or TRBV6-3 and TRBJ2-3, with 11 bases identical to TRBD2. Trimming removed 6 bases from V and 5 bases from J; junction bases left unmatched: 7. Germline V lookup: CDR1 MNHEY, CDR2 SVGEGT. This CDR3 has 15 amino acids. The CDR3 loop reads CASSSLAGAEDTQYF. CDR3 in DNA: TGTGCCAGCAGCTCACTAGCGGGGGCCGAAGATACGCAGTATTTT.

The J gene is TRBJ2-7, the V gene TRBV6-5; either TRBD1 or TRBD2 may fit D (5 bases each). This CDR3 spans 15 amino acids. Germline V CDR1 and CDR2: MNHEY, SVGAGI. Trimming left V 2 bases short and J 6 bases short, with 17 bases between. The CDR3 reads CASSYEWGWGSEQYF. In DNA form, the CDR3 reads TGTGCCAGCAGTTACGAATGGGGATGGGGGTCCGAGCAGTACTTC.

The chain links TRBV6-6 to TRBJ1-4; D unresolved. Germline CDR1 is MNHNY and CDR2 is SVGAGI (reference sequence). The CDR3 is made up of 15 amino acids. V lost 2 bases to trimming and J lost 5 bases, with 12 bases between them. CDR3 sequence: CASSYGVPGNEKLFF. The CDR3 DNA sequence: TGTGCCAGCAGTTACGGGGTCCCGGGAAATGAAAAACTGTTTTTT.

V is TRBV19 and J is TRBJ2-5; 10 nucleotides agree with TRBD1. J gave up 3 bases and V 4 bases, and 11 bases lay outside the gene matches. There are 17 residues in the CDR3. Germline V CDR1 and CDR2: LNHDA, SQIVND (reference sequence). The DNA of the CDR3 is TGTGCCAGTAGTACCTCCGGGACAGGGGATTGGGAAGAGACCCAGTACTTC. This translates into CASSTSGTGDWEETQYF.

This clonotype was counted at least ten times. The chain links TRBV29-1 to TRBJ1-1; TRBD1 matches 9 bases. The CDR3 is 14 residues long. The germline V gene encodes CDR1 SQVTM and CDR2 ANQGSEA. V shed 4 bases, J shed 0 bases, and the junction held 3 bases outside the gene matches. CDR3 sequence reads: CSVGGQGMNTEAFF. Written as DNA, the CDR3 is TGCAGCGTTGGAGGACAGGGGATGAACACTGAAGCTTTCTTT.

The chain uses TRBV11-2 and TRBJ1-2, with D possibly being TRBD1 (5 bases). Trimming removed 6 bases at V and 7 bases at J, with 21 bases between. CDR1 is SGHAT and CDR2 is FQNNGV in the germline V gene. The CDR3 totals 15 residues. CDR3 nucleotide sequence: TGTGCCAGCAGACTATGGGGGGAAAGCCCCGGTGGCTACACCTTC. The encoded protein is CASRLWGESPGGYTF.

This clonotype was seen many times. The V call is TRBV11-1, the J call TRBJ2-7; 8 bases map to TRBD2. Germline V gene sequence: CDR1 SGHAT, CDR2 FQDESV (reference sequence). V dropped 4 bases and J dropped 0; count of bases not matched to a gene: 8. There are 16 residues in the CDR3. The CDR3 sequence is CASSSTLAEVSYEQYF. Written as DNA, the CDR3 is TGTGCCAGCAGCTCGACACTAGCGGAGGTCTCCTACGAGCAGTACTTC.

The CDR3 DNA sequence: TGCAGTGCTCGGATGAATGAAAAACTGTTTTTT. This gives the protein CSARMNEKLFF. The V gene is TRBV20-1, the J gene TRBJ1-4; D not certain. The ends were cut back, 5 bases at V and 5 bases at J, with 6 bases in the middle. The germline CDR1 and CDR2 sequences are DFQATT and SNEGSKA (reference sequence). The CDR3 runs to 11 residues.

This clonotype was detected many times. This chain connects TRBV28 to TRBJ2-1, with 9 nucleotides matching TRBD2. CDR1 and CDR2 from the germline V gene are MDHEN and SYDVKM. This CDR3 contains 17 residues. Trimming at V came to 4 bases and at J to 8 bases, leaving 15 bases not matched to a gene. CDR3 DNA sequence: TGTGCCAGCAGTTCCCACTCCGCGGGGGGGCCGGGTCATGAGCAGTTCTTC. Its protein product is CASSSHSAGGPGHEQFF.

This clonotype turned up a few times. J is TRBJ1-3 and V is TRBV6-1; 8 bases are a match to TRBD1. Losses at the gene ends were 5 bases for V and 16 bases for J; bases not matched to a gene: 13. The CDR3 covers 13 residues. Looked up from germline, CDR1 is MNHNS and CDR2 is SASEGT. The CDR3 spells CASSYAQGASPYF. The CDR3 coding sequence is TGTGCCAGCAGTTACGCGCAGGGGGCGTCACCCTATTTT.

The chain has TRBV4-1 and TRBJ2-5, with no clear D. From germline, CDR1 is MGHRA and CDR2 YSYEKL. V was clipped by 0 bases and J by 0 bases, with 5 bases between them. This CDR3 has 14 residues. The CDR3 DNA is TGCGCCAGCAGCCAAGAACAGTACCAAGAGACCCAGTACTTC. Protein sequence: CASSQEQYQETQYF.

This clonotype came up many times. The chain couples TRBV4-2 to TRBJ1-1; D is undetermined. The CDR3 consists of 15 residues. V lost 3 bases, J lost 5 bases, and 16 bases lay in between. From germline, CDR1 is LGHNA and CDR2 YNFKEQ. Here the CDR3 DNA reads TGTGCCAGCAGCCACCCGGGGTTGAGGGATACTGAAGCTTTCTTT. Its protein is CASSHPGLRDTEAFF.

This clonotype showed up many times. Written as DNA, the CDR3 is TGTGCCAGCAGCTTAGGGGTCATACAGAGAGGGAACACTGAAGCTTTCTTT. Its protein is CASSLGVIQRGNTEAFF. This chain joins TRBV7-9 and TRBJ1-1; D not resolved. This CDR3 is built from 17 residues. CDR1 is SEHNR, CDR2 FQNEAQ, per germline (reference sequence). The V end lost 1 base, the J end lost 1 base, and 16 bases lay between the germline ends.

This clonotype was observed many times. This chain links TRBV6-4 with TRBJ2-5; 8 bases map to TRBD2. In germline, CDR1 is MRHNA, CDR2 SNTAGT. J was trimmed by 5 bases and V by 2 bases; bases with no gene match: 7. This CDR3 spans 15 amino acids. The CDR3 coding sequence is TGTGCCAGCAGTGACGGGGCGGGAGGTATGGAGACCCAGTACTTC. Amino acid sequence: CASSDGAGGMETQYF.

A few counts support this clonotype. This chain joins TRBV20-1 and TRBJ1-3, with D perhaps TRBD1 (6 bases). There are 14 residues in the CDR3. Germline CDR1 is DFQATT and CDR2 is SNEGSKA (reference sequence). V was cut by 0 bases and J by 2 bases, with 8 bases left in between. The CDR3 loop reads CSARDGQPGNTIYF. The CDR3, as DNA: TGCAGTGCTAGAGACGGACAGCCTGGAAACACCATATATTTT.

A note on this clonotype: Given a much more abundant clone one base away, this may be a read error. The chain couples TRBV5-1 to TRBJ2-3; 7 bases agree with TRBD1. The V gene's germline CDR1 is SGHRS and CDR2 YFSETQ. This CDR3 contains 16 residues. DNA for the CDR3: TGCACCAGCAGCTCCGGGACAGTGAGCCGCACAGATACGCAGTATTTT. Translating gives CTSSSGTVSRTDTQYF.